This T cell receptor beta chain was captured by sequencing in a study of blood T cell repertoires in COVID-19. In the original analysis: Cell counts per sample came from amplifying reference gene primers. Generated by immunoSEQ multiplex PCR, the TCRdb table keeps only in-frame clones and is missing some. V, J and clone size reflect that table, while D and trimming were determined from the DNA. The sample shows roughly 230,000 clones, around 82% of them seen only once. This clone was observed a single time. Source material: peripheral blood. This receptor was obtained from a man aged 50 to 60 with active or convalescent COVID-19.

This CDR3 reads CASSVTGVIDGATNEKLFF. CDR3 nucleotide sequence: TGTGCCAGCAGTGTGACAGGGGTTATTGATGGAGCAACTAATGAAAAACTGTTTTTT. The chain carries TRBV6-1 and TRBJ1-4; 8 bases are shared with TRBD1. Germline CDR1 and CDR2: MNHNS and SASEGT. The CDR3 runs 19 residues. V dropped 4 bases and J dropped 0; count of bases not matched to a gene: 13.